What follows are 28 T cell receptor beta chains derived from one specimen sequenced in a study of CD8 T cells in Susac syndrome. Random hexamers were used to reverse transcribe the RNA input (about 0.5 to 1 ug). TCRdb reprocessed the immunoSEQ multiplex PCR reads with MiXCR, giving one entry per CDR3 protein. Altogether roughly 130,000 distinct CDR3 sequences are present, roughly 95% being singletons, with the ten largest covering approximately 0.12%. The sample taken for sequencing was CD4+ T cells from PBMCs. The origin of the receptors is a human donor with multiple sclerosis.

The CDR3 loop is CATSRTRTGGSTDTQYF. CDR3 nucleotides: TGTGCCACCAGCAGAACCAGGACAGGGGGAAGCACAGATACGCAGTATTTT. The gene calls are TRBV15 and TRBJ2-3; 10 bases map to TRBD1. CDR1 is LNHNV and CDR2 is YYDKDF in the germline V gene (reference sequence). This CDR3 spans 17 amino acids. The J segment lost 0 bases and the V segment lost 2 bases, leaving 5 bases of the junction unmatched.

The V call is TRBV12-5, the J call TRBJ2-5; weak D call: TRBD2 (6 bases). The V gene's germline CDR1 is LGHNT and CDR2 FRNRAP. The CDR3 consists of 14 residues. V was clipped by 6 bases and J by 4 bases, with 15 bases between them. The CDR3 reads CASGPGTAGETQYF. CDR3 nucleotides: TGTGCTAGTGGGCCAGGGACTGCCGGAGAGACCCAGTACTTC.

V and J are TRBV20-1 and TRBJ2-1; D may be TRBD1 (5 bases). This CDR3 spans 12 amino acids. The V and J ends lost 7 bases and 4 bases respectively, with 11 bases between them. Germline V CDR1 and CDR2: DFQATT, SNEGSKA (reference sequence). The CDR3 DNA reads TGCAGTGGACGTGACAGATACAATGAGCAGTTCTTC. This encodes CSGRDRYNEQFF.

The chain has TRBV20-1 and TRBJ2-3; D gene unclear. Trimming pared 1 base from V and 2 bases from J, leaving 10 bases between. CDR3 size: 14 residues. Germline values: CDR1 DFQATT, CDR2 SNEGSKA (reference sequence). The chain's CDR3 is CSARARRLTDTQYF. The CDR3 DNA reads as TGCAGTGCTAGAGCGCGACGGCTCACAGATACGCAGTATTTT.

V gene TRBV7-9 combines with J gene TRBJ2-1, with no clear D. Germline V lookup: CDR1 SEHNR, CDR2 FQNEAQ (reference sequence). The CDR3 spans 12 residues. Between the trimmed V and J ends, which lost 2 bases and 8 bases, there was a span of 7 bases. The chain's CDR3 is CASSLSSHEQFF. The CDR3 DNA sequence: TGTGCCAGCAGCTTATCTTCCCATGAGCAGTTCTTC.

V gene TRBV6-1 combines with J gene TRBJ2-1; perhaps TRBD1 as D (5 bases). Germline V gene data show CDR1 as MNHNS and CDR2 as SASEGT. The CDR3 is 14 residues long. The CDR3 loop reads CAVGSRAAVIEQFF. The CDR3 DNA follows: TGTGCTGTTGGGTCCAGGGCCGCGGTTATAGAGCAGTTCTTC.

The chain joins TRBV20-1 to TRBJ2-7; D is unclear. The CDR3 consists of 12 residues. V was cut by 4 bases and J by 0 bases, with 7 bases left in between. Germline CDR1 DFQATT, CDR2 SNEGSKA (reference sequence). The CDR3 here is CSATTSSYEQYF. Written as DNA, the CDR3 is TGCAGTGCTACAACAAGCTCCTACGAGCAGTACTTC.

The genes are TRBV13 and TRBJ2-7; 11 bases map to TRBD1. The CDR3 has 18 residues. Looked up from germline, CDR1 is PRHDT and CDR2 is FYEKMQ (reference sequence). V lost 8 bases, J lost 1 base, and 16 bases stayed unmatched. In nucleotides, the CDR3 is TGTGCCAGCGTCCTGAAGACCCCCGGGACAGGGGGATCCTACGAGCAGTACTTC. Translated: CASVLKTPGTGGSYEQYF.

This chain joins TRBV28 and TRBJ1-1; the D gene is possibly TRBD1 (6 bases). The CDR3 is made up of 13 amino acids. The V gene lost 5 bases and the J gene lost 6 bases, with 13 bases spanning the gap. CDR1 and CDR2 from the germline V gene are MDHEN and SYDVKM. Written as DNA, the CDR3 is TGTGCCAGCAGTAACACAGGGCTGTCTGAAGCTTTCTTT. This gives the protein CASSNTGLSEAFF.

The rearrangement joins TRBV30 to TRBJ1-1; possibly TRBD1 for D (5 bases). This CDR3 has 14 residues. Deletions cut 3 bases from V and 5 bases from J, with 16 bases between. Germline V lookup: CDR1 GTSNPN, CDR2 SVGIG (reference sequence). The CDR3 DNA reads TGTGCCTGGAGAAATCCGGGGCTAGGGACTGAAGCTTTCTTT. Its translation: CAWRNPGLGTEAFF.

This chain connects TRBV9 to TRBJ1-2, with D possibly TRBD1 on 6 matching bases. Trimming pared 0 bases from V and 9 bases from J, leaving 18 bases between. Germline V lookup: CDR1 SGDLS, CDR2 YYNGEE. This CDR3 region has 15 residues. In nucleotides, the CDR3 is TGTGCCAGCAGCGTAGTGGGGGGCGCGGTGTTACGCTACACCTTC. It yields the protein CASSVVGGAVLRYTF.

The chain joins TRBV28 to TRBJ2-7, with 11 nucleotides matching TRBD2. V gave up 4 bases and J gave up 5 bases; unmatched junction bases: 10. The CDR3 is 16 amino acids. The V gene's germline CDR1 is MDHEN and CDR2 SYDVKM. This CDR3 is CASSSPGSGRGNEQYF. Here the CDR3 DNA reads TGTGCCAGCAGTTCCCCCGGTAGCGGGAGGGGGAACGAGCAGTACTTC.

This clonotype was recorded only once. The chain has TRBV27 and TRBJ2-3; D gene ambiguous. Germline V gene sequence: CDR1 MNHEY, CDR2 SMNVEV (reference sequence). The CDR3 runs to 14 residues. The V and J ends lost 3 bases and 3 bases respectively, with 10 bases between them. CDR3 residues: CASSFRWETDTQYF. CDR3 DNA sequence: TGTGCCAGCAGTTTTAGGTGGGAAACAGATACGCAGTATTTT.

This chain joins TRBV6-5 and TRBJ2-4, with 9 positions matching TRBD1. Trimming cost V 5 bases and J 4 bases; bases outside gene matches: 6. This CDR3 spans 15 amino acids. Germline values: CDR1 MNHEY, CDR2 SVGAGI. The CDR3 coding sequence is TGTGCCAGCAGTAAAAAGGGACAGGGAAAAAACATTCAGTACTTC. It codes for CASSKKGQGKNIQYF.

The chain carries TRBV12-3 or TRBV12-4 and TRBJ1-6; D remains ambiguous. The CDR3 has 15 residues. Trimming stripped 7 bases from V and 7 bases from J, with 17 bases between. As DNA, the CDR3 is TGTGCCAGCACCGGACTCCGGAGGGTGAATTCACCCCTCCACTTT. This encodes CASTGLRRVNSPLHF.

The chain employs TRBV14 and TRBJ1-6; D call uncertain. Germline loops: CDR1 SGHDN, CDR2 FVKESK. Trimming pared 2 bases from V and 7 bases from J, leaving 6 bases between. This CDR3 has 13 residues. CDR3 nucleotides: TGTGCCAGCAGCCAAAAGGCCAATTCACCCCTCCACTTT. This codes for CASSQKANSPLHF. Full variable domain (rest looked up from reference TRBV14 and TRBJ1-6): EAGVTQFPSHSVIEKGQTVTLRCDPISGHDNLYWYRRVMGKEIKFLLHFVKESKQDESGMPNNRFLAERTGGTYSTLKVQPAELEDSGVYFCASSQKANSPLHFGNGTRLTVT.

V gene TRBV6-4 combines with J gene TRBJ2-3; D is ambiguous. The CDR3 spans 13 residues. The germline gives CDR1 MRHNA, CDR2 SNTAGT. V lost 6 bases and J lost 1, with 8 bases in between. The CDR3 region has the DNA TGTGCCAGCAGCGACAAGGGCACAGATACGCAGTATTTT. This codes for CASSDKGTDTQYF.

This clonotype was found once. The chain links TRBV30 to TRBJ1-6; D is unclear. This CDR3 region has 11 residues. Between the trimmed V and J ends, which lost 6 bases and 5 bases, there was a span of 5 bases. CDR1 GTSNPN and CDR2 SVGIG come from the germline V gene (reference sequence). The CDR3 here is CACNHNSPLHF. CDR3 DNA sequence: TGTGCCTGTAACCATAATTCACCCCTCCACTTT.

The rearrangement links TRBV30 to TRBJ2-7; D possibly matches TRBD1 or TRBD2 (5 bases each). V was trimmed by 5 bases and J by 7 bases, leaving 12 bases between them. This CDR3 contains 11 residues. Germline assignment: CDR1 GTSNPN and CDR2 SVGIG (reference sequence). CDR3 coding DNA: TGTGCCTGGGGGGACCGAGAGGAGCAGTACTTC. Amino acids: CAWGDREEQYF.

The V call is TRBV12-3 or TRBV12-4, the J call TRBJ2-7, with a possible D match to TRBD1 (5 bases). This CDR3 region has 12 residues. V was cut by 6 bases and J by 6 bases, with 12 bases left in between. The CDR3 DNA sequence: TGTGCCAGCAGGCAGGGTTCCAGCGAGCAGTACTTC. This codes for CASRQGSSEQYF.

The CDR3 DNA reads as TGTGCCACCAGCAGAGTGCGGAACTATGGCTACACCTTC. Its translation: CATSRVRNYGYTF. This chain uses TRBV15 with TRBJ1-2, with D uncertain. V was cut by 1 base and J by 2 bases, with 5 bases left in between. CDR1 and CDR2 from the germline V gene are LNHNV and YYDKDF (reference sequence). The CDR3 runs 13 residues.

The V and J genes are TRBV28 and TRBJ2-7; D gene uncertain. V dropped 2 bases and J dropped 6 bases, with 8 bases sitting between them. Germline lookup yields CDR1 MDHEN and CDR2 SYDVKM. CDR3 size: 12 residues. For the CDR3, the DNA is TGTGCCAGCAGTTTAAGGCAGATCGAGCAGTACTTC. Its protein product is CASSLRQIEQYF.

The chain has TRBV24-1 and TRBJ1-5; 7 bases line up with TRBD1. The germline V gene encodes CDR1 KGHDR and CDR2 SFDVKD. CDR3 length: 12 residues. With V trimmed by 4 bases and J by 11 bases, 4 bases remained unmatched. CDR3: CATSDGDRSQHF. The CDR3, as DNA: TGTGCCACCAGTGACGGGGACAGATCCCAGCATTTT.

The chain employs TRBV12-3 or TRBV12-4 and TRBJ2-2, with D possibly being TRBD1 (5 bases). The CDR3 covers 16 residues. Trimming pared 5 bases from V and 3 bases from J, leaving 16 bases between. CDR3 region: CASSQSQGRYTGELFF. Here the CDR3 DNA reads TGTGCCAGCAGTCAATCCCAGGGTCGGTACACCGGGGAGCTGTTTTTT.

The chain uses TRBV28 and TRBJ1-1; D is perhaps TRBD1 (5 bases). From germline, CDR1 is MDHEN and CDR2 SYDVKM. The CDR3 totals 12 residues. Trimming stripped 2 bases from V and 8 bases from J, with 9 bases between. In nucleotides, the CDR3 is TGTGCCAGCAGTTTACTCGACAGCGAAGCTTTCTTT. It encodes CASSLLDSEAFF.

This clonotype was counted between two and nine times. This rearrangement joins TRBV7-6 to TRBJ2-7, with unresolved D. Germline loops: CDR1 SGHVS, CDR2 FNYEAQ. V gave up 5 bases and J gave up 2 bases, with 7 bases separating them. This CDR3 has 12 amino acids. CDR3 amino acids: CASSPGTYEQYF. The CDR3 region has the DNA TGTGCCAGCAGCCCCGGAACCTACGAGCAGTACTTC.

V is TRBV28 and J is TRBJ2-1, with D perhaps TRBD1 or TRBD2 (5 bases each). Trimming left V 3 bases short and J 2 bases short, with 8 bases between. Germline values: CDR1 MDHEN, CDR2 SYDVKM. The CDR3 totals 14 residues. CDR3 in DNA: TGTGCCAGCAGTTTTACGGGACCCTACAATGAGCAGTTCTTC. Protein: CASSFTGPYNEQFF. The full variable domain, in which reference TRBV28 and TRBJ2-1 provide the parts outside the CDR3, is DVKVTQSSRYLVKRTGEKVFLECVQDMDHENMFWYRQDPGLGLRLIYFSYDVKMKEKGDIPEGYSVSREKKERFSLILESASTNQTSMYLCASSFTGPYNEQFFGPGTRLTVL.

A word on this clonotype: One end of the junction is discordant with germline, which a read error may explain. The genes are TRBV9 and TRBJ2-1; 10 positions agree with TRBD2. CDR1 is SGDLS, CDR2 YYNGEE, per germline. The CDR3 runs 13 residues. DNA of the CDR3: TGTGCCAGCAGCGTCGGGGCTAGCGGGAGAGTACTCTTC. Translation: CASSVGASGRVLF.